These T cell receptor beta chains were read from a single sample in a study of blood T cells in healthy people across ages. One entry per CDR3 protein results from TCRdb running MiXCR on the 5' RACE reads. The sample lists 700,000 to 800,000 distinct CDR3 sequences; roughly 45% were seen once. The sequenced material came from blood. All receptors derive from a woman aged 60-70 years in good health. Both conserved end residues are part of each CDR3. A D gene is named only where the DNA matches it firmly. The size of a clone is reported for some rows only, either as once, few or many, or as a class for expanded clones.

NA | TRBJ2-1 | NA | TRBV28 | CASSAHENNEQFF | TGTGCCAGCAGTGCACATGAGAACAATGAGCAGTTCTTC
NA | TRBJ1-2 | many | TRBV5-1 | CASSRAGDGYTF | TGCGCCAGCAGCCGTGCGGGGGATGGCTACACCTTC
TRBD2 | TRBJ2-3 | NA | TRBV2 | CAEEAGTSSLDTQYF | TGTGCCGAAGAGGCCGGGACTAGCTCCCTGGATACGCAGTATTTT
NA | TRBJ2-7 | few | TRBV7-3 | CASSPWLSYNEQYF | TGTGCCAGCAGCCCCTGGCTATCGTACAATGAGCAGTACTTC
TRBD1 | TRBJ2-3 | NA | TRBV7-9 | CASSVRQGDTQYF | TGTGCCAGCAGCGTACGACAGGGCGATACGCAGTATTTT
TRBD2 | TRBJ2-3 | NA | TRBV6-2/TRBV6-3 | CASSGTSGITDAQYF | TGTGCCAGCAGTGGGACTAGCGGGATCACAGATGCGCAGTATTTT
TRBD1 | TRBJ2-5 | many | TRBV4-2 | CAASSGTGTTDEETQYF | TGTGCCGCGAGCAGTGGGACAGGGACTACCGATGAAGAGACCCAGTACTTC
NA | TRBJ1-2 | NA | TRBV3-1 | CASSQAAQAYGYTF | TGTGCCAGCAGCCAAGCCGCGCAGGCCTATGGCTACACCTTC
NA | TRBJ2-3 | NA | TRBV6-2/TRBV6-3 | CASSYPLGAASSTDTQYF | TGTGCCAGCAGTTACCCCCTAGGAGCGGCCTCTAGCACAGATACGCAGTATTTT
NA | TRBJ2-5 | NA | TRBV5-1 | CASSLVGSTAGETQYF | TGCGCCAGCAGCTTGGTAGGGTCAACCGCGGGGGAGACCCAGTACTTC
NA | TRBJ2-7 | few | TRBV4-3 | CASSQDLVYEQYF | TGCGCCAGCAGCCAAGACCTCGTATACGAGCAGTACTTC
NA | TRBJ1-4 | NA | TRBV5-6 | CASSSPSYSSPVGEKLFF | TGTGCCAGCAGCTCCCCTAGTTACTCCAGCCCAGTCGGTGAAAAACTGTTTTTT
NA | TRBJ2-5 | NA | TRBV7-9 | CASSLRGTVQETQYF | TGTGCCAGCAGCTTACGCGGGACGGTTCAAGAGACCCAGTACTTC
NA | TRBJ2-5 | few | TRBV4-1 | CASSHQGQQETQYF | TGCGCCAGCAGCCACCAAGGACAGCAAGAGACCCAGTACTTC
TRBD1 | TRBJ1-5 | medium-sized | TRBV7-8 | CASSPGTGPGQPQHF | TGTGCCAGCAGCCCGGGGACAGGGCCTGGGCAGCCCCAGCATTTT
NA | TRBJ1-6 | few | TRBV11-2 | CASSPRSGNSPLHF | TGTGCCAGCAGCCCCCGATCCGGGAATTCACCCCTCCACTTT
NA | TRBJ2-7 | NA | TRBV20-1 | CSAYKGTRGINEQYF | TGCAGCGCTTACAAGGGGACCCGGGGAATCAACGAGCAGTACTTC
NA | TRBJ1-2 | NA | TRBV29-1 | CSVVRGDGYTF | TGCAGCGTTGTGAGGGGGGATGGCTACACCTTC
TRBD2 | TRBJ2-3 | NA | TRBV5-1 | CASSTPSGSTDTQYF | TGCGCCAGCAGCACCCCTAGCGGGAGTACAGATACGCAGTATTTT
TRBD1 | TRBJ1-5 | NA | TRBV6-2/TRBV6-3 | CASSYSDRGGQPQHF | TGTGCCAGCAGTTACTCGGACAGGGGAGGTCAGCCCCAGCATTTT
NA | TRBJ2-3 | NA | TRBV12-3/TRBV12-4 | CASRGDHNTDTQYF | TGTGCCAGCAGGGGGGACCACAACACAGATACGCAGTATTTT
TRBD2 | TRBJ2-5 | NA | TRBV10-3 | CAISDQQAGGLETQYF | TGTGCCATCAGTGATCAACAAGCGGGGGGGCTGGAGACCCAGTACTTC
TRBD1 | TRBJ2-7 | many | TRBV3-1 | CASSQEAGGHEQYF | TGTGCCAGCAGCCAAGAGGCAGGGGGACACGAGCAGTACTTC
NA | TRBJ2-5 | NA | TRBV6-2/TRBV6-3 | CASIDQGRQETQYF | TGTGCCAGCATCGATCAGGGTCGTCAAGAGACCCAGTACTTC
NA | TRBJ2-2 | NA | TRBV2 | CASSAGKGGTGELFF | TGTGCCAGCAGTGCGGGGAAAGGGGGTACCGGGGAGCTGTTTTTT
TRBD1 | TRBJ1-2 | NA | TRBV25-1 | CASSDRGLYGYTF | TGTGCCAGCAGTGACAGGGGGCTCTATGGCTACACCTTC
TRBD1 | TRBJ2-5 | few | TRBV4-2 | CASSQGQGEQETQYF | TGTGCCAGCAGCCAGGGACAGGGGGAACAAGAGACCCAGTACTTC
TRBD2 | TRBJ2-5 | many | TRBV3-1 | CASSHSGRLETQYF | TGTGCCAGCAGCCACAGCGGGAGGCTGGAGACCCAGTACTTC
TRBD1 | TRBJ1-1 | NA | TRBV7-3 | CASSLGTGDKITEAFF | TGTGCCAGCAGCTTAGGGACAGGGGACAAGATCACTGAGGCTTTCTTT
NA | TRBJ2-5 | NA | TRBV6-2/TRBV6-3 | CASSRLDNNEQYF | TGTGCCAGCAGCCGATTGGACAACAATGAGCAGTACTTC
TRBD2 | TRBJ2-1 | few | TRBV14 | CASSCYSGRLDEQFF | TGTGCCAGCAGCTGCTATAGCGGGAGGCTGGATGAGCAGTTCTTC
TRBD1 | TRBJ2-5 | NA | TRBV15 | CATSREQGVGETQYF | TGTGCCACCAGCAGAGAACAGGGGGTAGGAGAGACCCAGTACTTC
NA | TRBJ2-7 | NA | TRBV7-9 | CASSLSLGPPKYGEQYF | TGTGCCAGCAGCTTAAGTTTAGGGCCCCCCAAGTATGGCGAGCAGTACTTC
NA | TRBJ2-7 | NA | TRBV7-2 | CASSTRDLTYEQYF | TGTGCCAGCAGCACCAGGGACCTAACCTACGAGCAGTACTTC
TRBD1 | TRBJ2-3 | NA | TRBV6-5 | CASSYSKGTGSDTQYF | TGTGCCAGCAGTTACTCGAAGGGGACAGGGTCGGATACGCAGTATTTT
NA | TRBJ2-1 | few | TRBV6-1 | CASPGTLANEQFF | TGTGCCAGCCCCGGGACTCTAGCCAATGAGCAGTTCTTC
NA | TRBJ2-7 | NA | TRBV3-1 | CASSPTSTYEQYF | TGTGCCAGCAGCCCTACCAGTACCTACGAGCAGTACTTC
NA | TRBJ2-7 | NA | TRBV19 | CASTLATGHPYEQYF | TGTGCCAGTACTCTAGCGACAGGGCACCCCTACGAGCAGTACTTC
NA | TRBJ2-7 | NA | TRBV18 | CASSLRDGGDEQYF | TGTGCCAGCTCACTCCGGGACGGTGGGGACGAGCAGTACTTC
NA | TRBJ2-3 | NA | TRBV6-2/TRBV6-3 | CASGSFGSTDTQYF | TGTGCCAGCGGTTCGTTTGGTAGCACAGATACGCAGTATTTT
NA | TRBJ2-7 | NA | TRBV3-1 | CASSQDPNLGLEQYF | TGTGCCAGCAGTCAAGATCCCAACCTAGGGCTCGAGCAGTACTTC
NA | TRBJ2-4 | NA | TRBV7-9 | CASSLARSIPENIQYF | TGTGCCAGCAGCTTAGCGAGGTCCATTCCCGAAAACATTCAGTACTTC
NA | TRBJ2-7 | NA | TRBV5-1 | CASSLNSAYEQYF | TGCGCCAGCAGCTTGAACAGTGCCTACGAGCAGTACTTC
NA | TRBJ2-1 | NA | TRBV6-2/TRBV6-3 | CASLPPGVANEQFF | TGTGCCAGCCTCCCCCCGGGAGTAGCCAATGAGCAGTTCTTC
TRBD2 | TRBJ2-5 | NA | TRBV18 | CASSPTSGSGGETQYF | TGTGCCAGCTCACCCACTAGCGGGAGTGGCGGGGAGACCCAGTACTTC
TRBD2 | TRBJ2-1 | NA | TRBV7-8 | CASSEYGGTIEVNEQFF | TGTGCCAGCAGCGAATACGGGGGGACTATCGAGGTCAATGAGCAGTTCTTC